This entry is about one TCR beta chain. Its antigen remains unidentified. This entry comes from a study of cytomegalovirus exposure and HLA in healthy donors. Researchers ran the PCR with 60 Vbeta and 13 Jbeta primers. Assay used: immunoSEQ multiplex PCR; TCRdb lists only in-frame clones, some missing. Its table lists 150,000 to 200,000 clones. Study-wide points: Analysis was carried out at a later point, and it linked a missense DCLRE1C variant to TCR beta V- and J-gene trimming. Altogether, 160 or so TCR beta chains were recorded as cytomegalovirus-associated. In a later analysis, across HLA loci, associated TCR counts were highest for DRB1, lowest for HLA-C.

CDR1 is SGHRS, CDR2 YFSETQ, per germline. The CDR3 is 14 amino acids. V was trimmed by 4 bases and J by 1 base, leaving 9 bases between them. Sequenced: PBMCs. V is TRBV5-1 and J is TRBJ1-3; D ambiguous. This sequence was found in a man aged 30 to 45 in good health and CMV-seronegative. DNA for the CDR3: TGCGCCAGCAGCCCGAAGAGTTCTGGAAACACCATATATTTT. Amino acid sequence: CASSPKSSGNTIYF.